The subject of this entry is one TCR beta chain. This clonotype is classified as medium-sized (0.01 to 0.1%). The antigen it recognizes is unknown. Base qualities are not recorded, but no much larger clone differs from it by a single base. In light of the paper, this sample's time point label describes: blood at routine non-recurrence follow-up after resection. TCR sequencing used whole RNA extracted from tumor and nontumor lung tissue, or from cryopreserved PBMC samples, without cell sorting. Only patients with enough RNA available from two or more tumor regions were chosen for TCR sequencing. The data were obtained in a study of spatial heterogeneity in lung cancer (dated by TCRdb to the late 2010s). Regarding the research as a whole: The donors were more than 60 patients from the lung TRACERx cohort who had early-stage, untreated non-small cell lung cancer. Follow-up PBMC samples were sequenced whenever available, with a median time to follow-up of 2 to 3 years after resection. Beta-chain transcripts were consistently detected in greater numbers than alpha-chain transcripts, which likely reflects a higher abundance of beta-chain transcripts. In the raw uncorrected reads, each unique combination of TCR and UMI appeared more than ten times on average. In non-small cell lung cancer, the study made a quantitative comparison of TCR alpha and beta repertoires among multiple tumor regions, matched nontumor lung and blood. The study linked features of the TCR repertoire to counts of nonsynonymous mutations, which were determined by whole-exome sequencing of tumor tissue. At surgery, 200 or so tumor regions, 63 to 70 matched nontumor lung samples and a few dozen PBMC samples were TCR-sequenced for both alpha and beta chains.

Receptor libraries were prepared by 5' RACE. For sequencing, a NextSeq 500 was employed. The TCR library protocol attached a unique molecular identifier to each TCR cDNA molecule to allow correction of PCR and sequencing errors. The paper's data handling went like this. TCR identification, UMI-based error correction and CDR3 extraction were all carried out with Decombinator tools. TCRs above a frequency of 2 per 1,000, corresponding to the top 1% of the tumor frequency distribution, were defined as expanded. Rényi diversity was computed with the R vegan package after subsampling each repertoire 100 times to 5,000 TCRs. CDR3 similarity networks were built from amino acid triplet string-kernel similarity, connecting CDR3s with pairwise similarity above 0.82. The public sequencing data were trimmed at Q25 with fastp and processed into clonotypes with MiXCR by TCRdb, which kept only in-frame beta chains. A single entry per CDR3 protein holds the most common genes and DNA from its merged rows. The V and J calls and clone size are TCRdb's, not the authors'. This sample gives roughly 9,200 distinct CDR3 sequences in total; about 25% of them show up just once. Around 3.6% of the sample rests with the top ten.

Broad study findings and their caveats: Confirming at a functional level the hypothesis that regional TCRs recognize regional mutations was considered to require additional single-cell paired TCR alpha and beta sequencing. Comparisons of baseline and follow-up blood repertoires included only 14 patients. Ubiquitous expanded tumor TCRs were found in blood more often at tumor resection than at routine follow-up.

The V end gives up 3 bases and the J end 8 bases, leaving 8 bases in the junction not matched to a gene. The germline V gene gives CDR1 as KGHSH and CDR2 as LQKENI. The CDR3 contains 16 residues, cysteine and phenylalanine counted. Of the read, only the CDR3 DNA is kept; its 48 bases are in frame from base 1. Material: PBMCs, obtained at follow-up. The chain is encoded by TRBV18 joined to TRBJ2-1, and 12 junctional nucleotides match TRBD2. The TCR sequence derives from a female donor with early-stage non-small cell lung cancer. The CDR3 loop reads CASSPRLAGDDDEQFF. In nucleotide form, the sequence is TGTGCCAGCTCACCCCGACTAGCGGGAGATGACGATGAGCAGTTCTTC. The full variable domain, completed from the reference TRBV18 and TRBJ2-1 proteins outside the CDR3, reads NAGVMQNPRHLVRRRGQEARLRCSPMKGHSHVYWYRQLPEEGLKFMVYLQKENIIDESGMPKERFSAEFPKEGPSILRIQQVVRGDSAAYFCASSPRLAGDDDEQFFGPGTRLTVL.